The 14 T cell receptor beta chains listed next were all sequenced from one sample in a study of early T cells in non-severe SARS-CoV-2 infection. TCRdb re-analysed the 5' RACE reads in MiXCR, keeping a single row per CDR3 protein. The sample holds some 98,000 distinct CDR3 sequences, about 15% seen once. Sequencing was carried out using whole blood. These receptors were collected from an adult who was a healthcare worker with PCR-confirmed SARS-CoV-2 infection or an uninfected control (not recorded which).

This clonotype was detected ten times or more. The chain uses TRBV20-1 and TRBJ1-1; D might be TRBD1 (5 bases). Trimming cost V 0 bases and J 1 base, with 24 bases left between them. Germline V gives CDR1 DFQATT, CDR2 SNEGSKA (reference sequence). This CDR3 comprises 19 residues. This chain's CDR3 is CSARDLPRGPEGPNTEAFF. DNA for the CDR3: TGCAGTGCTAGAGATCTTCCTAGGGGACCTGAAGGGCCGAACACTGAAGCTTTCTTT.

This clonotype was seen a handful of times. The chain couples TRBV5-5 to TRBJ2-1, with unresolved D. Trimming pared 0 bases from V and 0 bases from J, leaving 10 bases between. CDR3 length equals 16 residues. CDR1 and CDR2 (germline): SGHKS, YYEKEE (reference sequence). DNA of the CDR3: TGTGCCAGCAGCTTGGGTGCCAGCCACTCCTACAATGAGCAGTTCTTC. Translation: CASSLGASHSYNEQFF.

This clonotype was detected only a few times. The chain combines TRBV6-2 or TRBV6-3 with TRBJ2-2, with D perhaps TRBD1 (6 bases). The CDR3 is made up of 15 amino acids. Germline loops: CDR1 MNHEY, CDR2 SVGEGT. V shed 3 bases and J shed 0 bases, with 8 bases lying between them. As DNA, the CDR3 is TGTGCCAGCAGTTATCAGGGGCCGAACACCGGGGAGCTGTTTTTT. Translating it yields CASSYQGPNTGELFF.

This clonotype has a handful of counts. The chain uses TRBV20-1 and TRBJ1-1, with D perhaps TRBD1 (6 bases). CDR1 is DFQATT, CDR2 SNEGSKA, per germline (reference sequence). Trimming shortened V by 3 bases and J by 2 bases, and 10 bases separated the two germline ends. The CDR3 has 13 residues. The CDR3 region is CSASGTSNTEAFF. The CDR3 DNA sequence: TGCAGTGCTAGCGGGACATCTAACACTGAAGCTTTCTTT.

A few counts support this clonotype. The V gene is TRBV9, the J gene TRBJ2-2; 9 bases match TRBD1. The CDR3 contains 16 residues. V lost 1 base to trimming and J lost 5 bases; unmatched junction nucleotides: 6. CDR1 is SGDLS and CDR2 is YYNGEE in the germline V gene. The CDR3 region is CASSVRGDRVTGELFF. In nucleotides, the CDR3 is TGTGCCAGCAGCGTAAGGGGGGACAGGGTAACCGGGGAGCTGTTTTTT. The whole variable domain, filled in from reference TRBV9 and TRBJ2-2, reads DSGVTQTPKHLITATGQRVTLRCSPRSGDLSVYWYQQSLDQGLQFLIQYYNGEERAKGNILERFSAQQFPDLHSELNLSSLELGDSALYFCASSVRGDRVTGELFFGEGSRLTVL.

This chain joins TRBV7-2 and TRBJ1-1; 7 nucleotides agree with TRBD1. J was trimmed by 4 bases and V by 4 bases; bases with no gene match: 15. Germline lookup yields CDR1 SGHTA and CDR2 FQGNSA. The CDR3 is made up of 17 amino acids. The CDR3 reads CASSSRQGMGQGTEAFF. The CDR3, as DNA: TGTGCCAGCAGCTCCAGACAGGGAATGGGGCAGGGCACTGAAGCTTTCTTT.

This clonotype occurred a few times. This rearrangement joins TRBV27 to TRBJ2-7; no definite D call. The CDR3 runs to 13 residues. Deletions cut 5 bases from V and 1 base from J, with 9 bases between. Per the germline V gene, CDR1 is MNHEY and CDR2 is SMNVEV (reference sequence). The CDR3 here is CASSTQVSYEQYF. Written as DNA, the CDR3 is TGTGCCAGCAGTACTCAGGTTTCCTACGAGCAGTACTTC.

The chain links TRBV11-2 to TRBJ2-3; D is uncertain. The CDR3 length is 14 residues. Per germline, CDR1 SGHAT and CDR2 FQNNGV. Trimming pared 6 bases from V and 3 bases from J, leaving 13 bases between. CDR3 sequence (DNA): TGTGCCAGCAGTCTCCCACTCCGGACAGATACGCAGTATTTT. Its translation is CASSLPLRTDTQYF.

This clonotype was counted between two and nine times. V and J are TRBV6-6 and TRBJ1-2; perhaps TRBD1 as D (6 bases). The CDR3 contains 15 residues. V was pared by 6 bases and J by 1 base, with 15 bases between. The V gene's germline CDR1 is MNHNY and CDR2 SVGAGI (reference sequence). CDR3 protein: CASRRHREINYGYTF. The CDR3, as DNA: TGTGCCAGCAGACGCCACAGGGAGATTAACTATGGCTACACCTTC.

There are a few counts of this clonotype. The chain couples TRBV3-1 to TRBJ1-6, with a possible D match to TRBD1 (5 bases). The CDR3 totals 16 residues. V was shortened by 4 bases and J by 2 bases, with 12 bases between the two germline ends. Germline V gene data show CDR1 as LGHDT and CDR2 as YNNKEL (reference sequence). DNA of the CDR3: TGTGCCAGCAGCCCTGCAGGGCGCACCTATAATTCACCCCTCCACTTT. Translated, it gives CASSPAGRTYNSPLHF.

This CDR3 reads CASSPTAGANVLTF. In nucleotides, the CDR3 is TGTGCCAGCAGCCCTACAGCCGGGGCCAACGTCCTGACTTTC. This chain uses TRBV11-3 with TRBJ2-6; D gene ambiguous. V gave up 5 bases and J gave up 4 bases, with 9 bases separating them. Germline CDR1 is SGHNT and CDR2 is YENEEA. CDR3 length: 14 residues.

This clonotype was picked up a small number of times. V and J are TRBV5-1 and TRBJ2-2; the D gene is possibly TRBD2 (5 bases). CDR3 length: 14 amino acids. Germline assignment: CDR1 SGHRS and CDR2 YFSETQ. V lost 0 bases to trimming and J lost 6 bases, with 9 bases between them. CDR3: CASSLAGRAGELFF. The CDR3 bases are TGCGCCAGCAGCTTGGCTGGGAGAGCCGGGGAGCTGTTTTTT.

The CDR3 DNA follows: TGTGCCGGATCTTCGAACAGGCCAGATAACTATGGCTACACCTTC. It translates to CAGSSNRPDNYGYTF. The chain employs TRBV2 and TRBJ1-2; D perhaps matches TRBD1 (5 bases). Germline CDR1 reads SNHLY; CDR2 reads FYNNEI. This CDR3 region has 15 residues. Trimming shortened V by 11 bases and J by 1 base, and 20 bases separated the two germline ends.

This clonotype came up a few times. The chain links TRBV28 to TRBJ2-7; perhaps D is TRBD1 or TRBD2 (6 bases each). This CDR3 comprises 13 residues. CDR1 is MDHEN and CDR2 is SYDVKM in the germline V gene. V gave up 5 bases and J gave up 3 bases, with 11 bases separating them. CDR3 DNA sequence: TGTGCCAGCAGTATTCGGGGGCACTACGAGCAGTACTTC. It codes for CASSIRGHYEQYF.